These 2 T cell receptor beta chains came from one sample sequenced in a study of beta chain features in type 1 diabetes. As every portion of the isolated RNA was reverse transcribed, the sequencing read expressed TCRB transcripts. Assay: immunoSEQ multiplex PCR; the TCRdb copy retains only in-frame clones and omits some. The table has approximately 150,000 clones, 10% seen once; the top ten hold roughly 1.3%. Source material: naive CD4+ T cells from blood. The source of these receptors is a man aged 18 to 29 in good health.

The chain combines TRBV28 with TRBJ1-4; D unresolved. In germline, CDR1 is MDHEN, CDR2 SYDVKM. There are 15 residues in the CDR3. V was cut by 6 bases and J by 0 bases, with 11 bases left in between. In DNA form, the CDR3 reads TGTGCCAGCAGGGAGCAGAAGACAACTAATGAAAAACTGTTTTTT. Amino acid sequence: CASREQKTTNEKLFF.

This clone turned up a few times. In DNA form, the CDR3 reads TGTGCCAGCAGCCTAACGGGGCGGGGGAAGGAGACCCAGTACTTC. The encoded protein is CASSLTGRGKETQYF. This chain links TRBV5-6 with TRBJ2-5; TRBD2 agrees at 7 bases. The germline CDR1 and CDR2 sequences are SGHDT and YYEEEE. V trimming: 4 bases; J trimming: 5 bases; junction bases outside the gene matches: 11. This CDR3 is built from 15 residues.